There are a few counts of the clone carrying this TCR beta chain. V shed 4 bases and J shed 4 bases, with 16 bases lying between them. Germline V gene data show CDR1 as MNHNS and CDR2 as SASEGT. The CDR3 runs to 16 residues. Profiled with immunoSEQ multiplex PCR; TCRdb holds only in-frame clones, not every one. The sample lists under 120,000 clones; less than 75% were seen once. This entry is derived from a study of shared clonotypes between healthy human individuals. This receptor was identified in a woman aged 25 to 45 in good health. This chain links TRBV6-1 with TRBJ1-4; D is uncertain. Source material: memory CD8+ T cells sorted from blood. Subset indicated: CD45RO+ cells pooled with CCR7-negative TemRA cells. CDR3 nucleotides: TGTGCCAGCAGTGCCTCAATTGTCGCTCTTAATGAAAAACTGTTTTTT. Translation: CASSASIVALNEKLFF.